One and the same sample provided the 23 T cell receptor beta chains below, sequenced in a study of sequential checkpoint blockade in melanoma. The treatment: randomized to nivolumab then ipilimumab (arm A) or the reverse (arm B). The assay was immunoSEQ multiplex PCR, and TCRdb's table has in-frame clones only and misses some. The sample shows about 22,000 clones, 65% to 75% of them seen only once. The sample in question was CD8+ T cells sorted from blood (inferred from file names), obtained from a patient given nivolumab and ipilimumab in sequence. The source is a human donor with melanoma.

This clone appeared once. The chain recombines TRBV7-2 with TRBJ2-7; D remains ambiguous. Germline loops: CDR1 SGHTA, CDR2 FQGNSA. V lost 6 bases, J lost 0 bases, and 6 bases lay in between. The CDR3 covers 12 residues. The DNA of the CDR3 is TGTGCCAGCAGTTATAGCTCCTACGAGCAGTACTTC. Residues: CASSYSSYEQYF.

The chain links TRBV25-1 to TRBJ1-1, with 8 bases identical to TRBD1. The junction had 14 bases not matched to a gene; V was cut back by 4 bases and J by 10 bases. The CDR3 covers 15 residues. Germline values: CDR1 MGHDK, CDR2 SYGVNS. CDR3: CASSATRDRTLGAFF. CDR3 bases: TGTGCCAGCAGTGCCACCCGGGACAGGACCCTTGGAGCTTTCTTT.

This chain uses TRBV6-5 with TRBJ1-6, with 7 bases matching TRBD1. V shed 5 bases, J shed 3 bases, and the junction held 4 bases outside the gene matches. The CDR3 is 15 residues long. Per germline, CDR1 MNHEY and CDR2 SVGAGI. The CDR3 spells CASSPGDSYNSPLHF. The CDR3 nucleotides read TGTGCCAGCAGTCCGGGGGACAGCTATAATTCACCCCTCCACTTT.

The rearrangement uses TRBV7-6 and TRBJ1-6, with 7 bases fitting TRBD1. Germline V gene data show CDR1 as SGHVS and CDR2 as FNYEAQ. Trimming at V came to 5 bases and at J to 9 bases, leaving 10 bases not matched to a gene. This CDR3 comprises 15 residues. DNA of the CDR3: TGTGCCAGCAGCCCCAGGGGGGCTTCGACTTCACCCCTCCACTTT. Translating gives CASSPRGASTSPLHF.

This clone is medium-sized. The genes are TRBV7-9 and TRBJ1-1, with 7 bases fitting TRBD1. Germline CDR1 SEHNR, CDR2 FQNEAQ (reference sequence). The CDR3 sequence is 15 residues long. Trimming removed 5 bases from V and 0 bases from J; junction bases left unmatched: 6. For the CDR3, the DNA is TGTGCCAGCAGCCCTAGGACAGGACTGAACACTGAAGCTTTCTTT. It specifies CASSPRTGLNTEAFF.

The chain recombines TRBV11-2 with TRBJ1-4; 8 bases match TRBD1. The ends lost 5 bases at V and 1 base at J; junction bases unmatched: 6. The CDR3 contains 16 residues. Germline CDR1 reads SGHAT; CDR2 reads FQNNGV. CDR3 amino acids: CASSPGQGGTNEKLFF. As DNA, the CDR3 is TGTGCCAGCAGCCCCGGACAGGGAGGAACTAATGAAAAACTGTTTTTT.

This chain connects TRBV5-5 to TRBJ2-7, with D possibly being TRBD2 (6 bases). This CDR3 is built from 15 residues. The germline V and J ends were trimmed by 3 bases and 3 bases, with 16 bases remaining between them. Germline-derived CDR1 and CDR2 are SGHKS and YYEKEE (reference sequence). The CDR3 sequence is CASSSGGGGFYEQYV. CDR3 in DNA: TGTGCCAGCAGCTCCGGGGGTGGGGGTTTCTACGAGCAGTACGTC.

V gene TRBV10-3 combines with J gene TRBJ2-5; no clear D. CDR1 is ENHRY and CDR2 is SYGVKD in the germline V gene. This CDR3 comprises 14 residues. With 3 bases removed from V and 1 base from J, the gap between germline ends came to 9 bases. The CDR3 here is CAISETESQETQYF. The CDR3 DNA follows: TGTGCCATCAGTGAAACCGAGTCCCAAGAGACCCAGTACTTC.

The CDR3 sequence: CASSLARDRVFYTF. The CDR3 region has the DNA TGTGCCAGCAGCCTGGCCCGGGACAGGGTGTTCTACACCTTC. This chain connects TRBV28 to TRBJ1-2, with TRBD1 matching 9 bases. Germline V gene data show CDR1 as MDHEN and CDR2 as SYDVKM. V was pared by 6 bases and J by 10 bases, with 12 bases of the junction left unmatched. This CDR3 is 14 amino acids long.

This clone occurred once. The gene calls are TRBV5-4 and TRBJ2-5; D uncertain. Germline V gene sequence: CDR1 SGHNT, CDR2 YYREEE (reference sequence). This CDR3 contains 15 residues. Trimming removed 3 bases at V and 7 bases at J, with 19 bases between. CDR3 DNA sequence: TGTGCCAGCAGCTACCGACTCGACGTGTCGGTGACCCAGTACTTC. Its translation: CASSYRLDVSVTQYF.

The chain carries TRBV9 and TRBJ1-2; D is possibly TRBD1 (5 bases). V was cut by 0 bases and J by 4 bases, with 13 bases left in between. CDR3 length equals 15 residues. The germline V gene encodes CDR1 SGDLS and CDR2 YYNGEE. The CDR3 DNA is TGTGCCAGCAGCGTAGCCCGCGACAGACCCTATGGCTACACCTTC. This codes for CASSVARDRPYGYTF.

Note on this clone: The same CDR3 arises from other DNA sequences in this sample as well. The V and J genes are TRBV9 and TRBJ2-7, with TRBD1 identical over 7 bases. This CDR3 contains 15 residues. Losses at the gene ends were 0 bases for V and 0 bases for J; bases not matched to a gene: 3. Germline CDR1 reads SGDLS; CDR2 reads YYNGEE. The CDR3, as DNA: TGTGCCAGCAGCGTAGGCCAGGGGGACTCCTACGAGCAGTACTTC. Residues: CASSVGQGDSYEQYF.

This sequence joins TRBV7-9 and TRBJ1-4, with TRBD1 as a possible D gene (6 bases). The CDR3 totals 14 residues. V was trimmed by 7 bases and J by 13 bases, leaving 22 bases between them. Germline V gives CDR1 SEHNR, CDR2 FQNEAQ (reference sequence). The CDR3 is CASTLSGGSERLFF. The CDR3 DNA follows: TGTGCCAGCACCCTAAGTGGGGGCTCGGAACGACTGTTTTTT.

The chain uses TRBV19 and TRBJ2-1; 12 positions match TRBD2. The CDR3 spans 14 residues. CDR1 LNHDA and CDR2 SQIVND come from the germline V gene (reference sequence). V lost 1 base, J lost 11 bases, and 3 bases stayed unmatched. The CDR3 sequence: CASSIGTSGGQQFF. As DNA, the CDR3 is TGTGCCAGTAGTATAGGAACTAGCGGGGGGCAGCAGTTCTTC.

CDR3 residues: CASRQGGGTGELFF. In nucleotides, the CDR3 is TGTGCCAGCCGACAGGGCGGAGGGACCGGGGAGCTGTTTTTT. The rearrangement links TRBV2 to TRBJ2-2; D is perhaps TRBD1 (7 bases). This CDR3 region has 14 residues. CDR1 and CDR2 (germline): SNHLY, FYNNEI. Trimming removed 8 bases at V and 5 bases at J, with 15 bases between.

Only a few counts were recorded for this clone. V gene TRBV4-2 combines with J gene TRBJ1-5, with D tentatively TRBD1 (5 bases). Germline CDR1 reads LGHNA; CDR2 reads YNFKEQ. The CDR3 extends over 15 amino acids. The ends were cut back, 6 bases at V and 4 bases at J, with 16 bases in the middle. The CDR3 here is CASRSTGGGNQPQHF. The CDR3 DNA reads TGTGCCAGCAGGTCGACGGGGGGTGGAAATCAGCCCCAGCATTTT.

The J gene is TRBJ1-3, the V gene TRBV7-2, with D possibly TRBD1 on 6 matching bases. Trimming cost V 2 bases and J 6 bases, with 20 bases left between them. The CDR3 sequence is 17 residues long. Germline loops: CDR1 SGHTA, CDR2 FQGNSA. The CDR3 spells CASSLPSNFRGQNTIYF. Written as DNA, the CDR3 is TGTGCCAGCAGCTTACCCTCCAACTTTCGGGGACAAAACACCATATATTTT.

This chain uses TRBV5-1 with TRBJ1-1; D not certain. This CDR3 is 14 amino acids long. The ends were cut back, 1 base at V and 0 bases at J, with 7 bases in the middle. Germline loops: CDR1 SGHRS, CDR2 YFSETQ. CDR3 loop: CASSLTGMNTEAFF. The CDR3 DNA reads as TGCGCCAGCAGCTTGACGGGTATGAACACTGAAGCTTTCTTT.

This clone has a handful of counts. The gene calls are TRBV7-4 and TRBJ2-7; TRBD2 might be the D (6 bases). Germline CDR1 and CDR2: SGHVT and SQSDAQ. The CDR3 contains 13 residues. V lost 5 bases to trimming and J lost 3 bases, with 11 bases between them. CDR3 DNA: TGTGCCAGCAGCCCCCGGGAGAACTACGAGCAGTACGTC. It is translated as CASSPRENYEQYV.

The genes are TRBV7-6 and TRBJ2-1, with 13 positions matching TRBD2. This CDR3 region has 16 residues. CDR1 and CDR2 (germline): SGHVS, FNYEAQ. The ends lost 3 bases at V and 7 bases at J; junction bases unmatched: 6. The DNA of the CDR3 is TGTGCCAGCAGCTTCTCCGGGACTAGCGGGGCTAATGAGCAGTTCTTC. Amino acid sequence: CASSFSGTSGANEQFF.

J is TRBJ2-1 and V is TRBV7-9; 11 bases align to TRBD2. Germline lookup yields CDR1 SEHNR and CDR2 FQNEAQ (reference sequence). V shed 3 bases and J 0 bases; nucleotides not matched to a gene: 7. The CDR3 has 18 residues. The CDR3 region is CASSFSSTSGASYNEQFF. In nucleotides, the CDR3 is TGTGCCAGCAGCTTTTCCTCGACTAGCGGGGCCTCCTACAATGAGCAGTTCTTC.

This chain connects TRBV18 to TRBJ1-3; 7 nucleotides match TRBD1. Germline CDR1 and CDR2: KGHSH and LQKENI. V gave up 0 bases and J gave up 2 bases; unmatched junction bases: 7. The CDR3 runs to 17 residues. The CDR3 DNA reads as TGTGCCAGCTCACCACCAGGGGACAGTGAGGCTGGAAACACCATATATTTT. Translated, it gives CASSPPGDSEAGNTIYF.

This chain joins TRBV4-3 and TRBJ2-7; 10 positions match TRBD1. Per germline, CDR1 LGHNA and CDR2 YSLEER. CDR3 length equals 14 residues. The V and J ends lost 1 base and 4 bases, in that order; junction bases with no gene match: 1. DNA for the CDR3: TGCGCCAGCAGCCAAGGACAGGGGGCGTACGAGCAGTACTTC. It yields the protein CASSQGQGAYEQYF.